This TCR beta chain was recorded in a study of blood T cell repertoires in COVID-19 (TCRdb year 2020). With respect to the entire study: Collaborator samples came from the United States, Italy and Spain and covered acute and convalescent phases of COVID-19. The samples were drawn from the first 160 participants of the ongoing ImmuneRACE study and from roughly 1,300 subjects provided by 6 global collaborators. Deeply sampled blood TCRbeta repertoires from subjects exposed to, actively infected with, or recovered from COVID-19 were included in the dataset. The repertoires were released in a freely available public database meant as a resource for research on the immune response to SARS-CoV-2. The prospective study material was composed of cDNA or gDNA derived from T cells, B-cell-depleted T cells, or PBMCs. Where available, HLA class I and class II types were obtained from metadata supplied by the sample provider rather than from assay-based typing. The sample metadata nearly always contained a de-identified subject ID, COVID-19 status, age in years and sex. The investigation overall reported the following: The amount of clinical and demographic metadata varied by source and participant and was provided uncurated.

TCRbeta CDR3 regions were amplified from genomic DNA by means of the immunoSEQ Assay, a bias-controlled multiplex PCR. The authors processed their data as follows. Within the assay, amplification of reference gene primers was used to estimate how many nucleated cells each sample contained. To quantify the absolute abundance of each unique TCRbeta CDR3 rearrangement, sequence reads were collapsed and filtered. For each sample, productive Simpson clonality was calculated as the square root of Simpson's diversity index across productive rearrangements. Not all clones reach the TCRdb copy of this immuneACCESS table, which keeps in-frame sequences only. Checked studies attribute under half of the gap to unresolved V genes and leave the rest unexplained. That table supplies the V and J calls and clone size; D and trimming were determined from the DNA. The sample records roughly 65,000 clones, 65% to 85% of which are singletons. The top ten clonotypes cover 16% of the sample.

Whole blood was collected in K2EDTA tubes by collaborating institutions according to the institutions' own protocols. For TCRbeta analysis, collaborator samples were shipped as frozen whole blood, as isolated PBMCs, or as DNA extracted from either sample type. Regarding this clone: Its antigen has not been determined. There are no base qualities to consult, and no much larger clone falls within one base.

The germline V gene sets CDR1 to LGHNA and CDR2 to YSLEER. V lost 0 bases and J lost 0 bases; the stretch between them is 9 bases long. The CDR3 covers 15 residues, taking in both the cysteine and the phenylalanine. The sequence is cut down to CDR3 DNA, 45 bases in frame from base 1. Source material: peripheral blood. The chain uses TRBV4-3 and TRBJ2-7, with TRBD1 tentatively as D gene (6 bases match). The clonotype originates from a man aged 60-69 years with acute or convalescent COVID-19. The CDR3 region: CASSQDHRASYEQYF. Here is the DNA: TGCGCCAGCAGCCAAGATCACAGGGCCTCCTACGAGCAGTACTTC.